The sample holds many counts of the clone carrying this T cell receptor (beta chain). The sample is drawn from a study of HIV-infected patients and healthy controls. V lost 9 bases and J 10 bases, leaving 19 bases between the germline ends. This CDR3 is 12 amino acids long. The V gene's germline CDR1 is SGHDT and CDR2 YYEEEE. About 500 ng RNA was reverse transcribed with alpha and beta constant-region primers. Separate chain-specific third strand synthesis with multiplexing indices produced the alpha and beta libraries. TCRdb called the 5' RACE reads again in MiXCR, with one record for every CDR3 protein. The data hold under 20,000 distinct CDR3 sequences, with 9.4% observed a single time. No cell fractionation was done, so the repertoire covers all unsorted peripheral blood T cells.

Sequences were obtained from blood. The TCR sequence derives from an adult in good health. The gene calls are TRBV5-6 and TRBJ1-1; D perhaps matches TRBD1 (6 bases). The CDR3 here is CATSTGGRGAFF. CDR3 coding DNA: TGTGCCACGTCAACGGGGGGGCGCGGAGCTTTCTTT.